These 23 T cell receptor beta chains were sequenced from one sample in a study of blood T cell repertoires in COVID-19. The method was immunoSEQ multiplex PCR; TCRdb's version includes in-frame clones alone and lacks a portion of them. This sample has approximately 240,000 clones, with roughly nine tenths found just once. Material for sequencing was PBMCs or T cells enriched from blood (not recorded which). The receptors come from a woman in her twenties or thirties with acute COVID-19.

The chain links TRBV28 to TRBJ2-4; D remains ambiguous. The CDR3 totals 15 residues. The germline CDR1 and CDR2 sequences are MDHEN and SYDVKM. V lost 6 bases to trimming and J lost 0 bases, with 12 bases between them. In DNA form, the CDR3 reads TGTGCCAGCAGCCCTAATTTGATAGCCAAAAACATTCAGTACTTC. Its protein is CASSPNLIAKNIQYF.

The chain uses TRBV15 and TRBJ2-1, with 8 nucleotides matching TRBD1. The germline V gene has CDR1 LNHNV and CDR2 YYDKDF (reference sequence). CDR3 length: 15 residues. The V and J ends lost 3 bases and 15 bases, in that order; junction bases with no gene match: 16. The CDR3 region has the DNA TGTGCCACCAGCAGGGTGAGACAGGGGAGTGGTAATTTGTTCTTC. Protein: CATSRVRQGSGNLFF. Full variable domain (rest looked up from reference TRBV15 and TRBJ2-1): DAMVIQNPRYQVTQFGKPVTLSCSQTLNHNVMYWYQQKSSQAPKLLFHYYDKDFNNEADTPDNFQSRRPNTSFCFLDIRSPGLGDTAMYLCATSRVRQGSGNLFFGPGTRLTVL.

The J gene is TRBJ2-3, the V gene TRBV5-6; D is perhaps TRBD1 (5 bases). Per germline, CDR1 SGHDT and CDR2 YYEEEE. CDR3 length: 17 residues. Trimming stripped 0 bases from V and 0 bases from J, with 14 bases between. This CDR3 is CASSLGQQMASTDTQYF. CDR3 in DNA: TGTGCCAGCAGCTTGGGACAGCAAATGGCTAGCACAGATACGCAGTATTTT.

This clone has only a few counts. V usage is TRBV5-1 and J usage is TRBJ1-6; 8 bases are shared with TRBD1. The CDR3 is 15 residues long. Germline CDR1 SGHRS, CDR2 YFSETQ. V dropped 4 bases and J dropped 10; count of bases not matched to a gene: 10. Written as DNA, the CDR3 is TGCGCCAGCAGCCCTGAGGGCAGGGGGCACTCACCCCTCCACTTT. Protein product: CASSPEGRGHSPLHF.

The chain is built from TRBV27 and TRBJ1-5, with D possibly being TRBD1 (6 bases). V gave up 5 bases and J gave up 6 bases, with 14 bases separating them. Germline-derived CDR1 and CDR2 are MNHEY and SMNVEV (reference sequence). There are 14 residues in the CDR3. DNA of the CDR3: TGTGCCAGCAGTGCATCAGGGGCCGCTCAGCCCCAGCATTTT. The encoded protein is CASSASGAAQPQHF.

The V and J genes are TRBV19 and TRBJ1-2; D call uncertain. The germline V and J ends were trimmed by 6 bases and 8 bases, with 22 bases remaining between them. The CDR3 is 15 residues long. Germline values: CDR1 LNHDA, CDR2 SQIVND (reference sequence). The CDR3 region has the DNA TGTGCCAGTAGAGAGGCTGACCGTGTGGTGTGGGGCTACACCTTC. Its protein is CASREADRVVWGYTF.

This clone occurred a few times. The chain employs TRBV5-1 and TRBJ2-7; 8 positions agree with TRBD2. There are 15 residues in the CDR3. Germline V gene sequence: CDR1 SGHRS, CDR2 YFSETQ. V was clipped by 4 bases and J by 1 base; unmatched bases: 7. The CDR3, as DNA: TGCGCCAGCAGCCCGAGCGGGAGTGGGTCCTACGAGCAGTACTTC. Its translation is CASSPSGSGSYEQYF.

The chain recombines TRBV12-3 or TRBV12-4 with TRBJ2-1; unclear D gene. The CDR3 loop spans 13 amino acids. The V gene lost 5 bases and the J gene lost 3 bases, with 8 bases spanning the gap. The CDR3 coding sequence is TGTGCCAGCAGTCTCTTATACTACAATGAGCAGTTCTTC. As protein: CASSLLYYNEQFF.

This clone was counted between two and nine times. This rearrangement joins TRBV7-6 to TRBJ2-1; the match to TRBD1 covers 7 bases. Germline loops: CDR1 SGHVS, CDR2 FNYEAQ. The junction had 10 bases not matched to a gene; V was cut back by 3 bases and J by 5 bases. The CDR3 loop spans 16 amino acids. CDR3 nucleotide sequence: TGTGCCAGCAGCTTGAGGGGGCGGGTTTCACACAATGAGCAGTTCTTC. It encodes CASSLRGRVSHNEQFF.

The rearrangement links TRBV12-3 or TRBV12-4 to TRBJ2-7; D gene uncertain. This CDR3 spans 12 amino acids. V was shortened by 5 bases and J by 4 bases, with 9 bases between the two germline ends. The CDR3 region has the DNA TGTGCCAGCAGTACCGCCGGGTACGAGCAGTACTTC. Translation gives CASSTAGYEQYF.

The rearrangement joins TRBV9 to TRBJ2-1; TRBD1 agrees at 9 bases. This CDR3 has 14 residues. J lost 6 bases, V lost 3 bases, and 4 bases had no gene match. Per germline, CDR1 SGDLS and CDR2 YYNGEE. The CDR3 DNA reads TGTGCCAGCAGCGCGGACAGGGGTCCCAATGAGCAGTTCTTC. It specifies CASSADRGPNEQFF.

The chain recombines TRBV5-4 with TRBJ2-6; 9 nucleotides agree with TRBD1. Germline CDR1 is SGHNT and CDR2 is YYREEE (reference sequence). Trimming took 2 bases from V and 2 from J; bases not matched to a gene: 11. The CDR3 loop spans 19 amino acids. The CDR3 loop reads CASSFSTGQGIAGANVLTF. The CDR3 DNA follows: TGTGCCAGCAGCTTTTCCACGGGACAGGGAATCGCTGGGGCCAACGTCCTGACTTTC.

CDR3 sequence reads: CASSRDSGSTDTQYF. The CDR3 region has the DNA TGTGCCAGCAGCAGGGATAGCGGGAGCACAGATACGCAGTATTTT. V and J are TRBV3-1 (or the pseudogene TRBV3-2) and TRBJ2-3; 7 bases match TRBD2. The trim removed 5 bases at V and 0 bases at J, leaving 5 bases unmatched. CDR1 and CDR2 (germline): LGHDT, YNNKEL (reference sequence). The CDR3 sequence is 15 residues long.

This clone was seen more than once but under ten times. The chain uses TRBV10-3 and TRBJ1-6; 9 bases match TRBD1. The CDR3 sequence is 15 residues long. Germline values: CDR1 ENHRY, CDR2 SYGVKD. With 5 bases clipped from V and 9 bases from J, the junction kept 8 bases outside the gene matches. CDR3 protein: CAISSRDRVGSPLHF. The CDR3 bases are TGTGCCATCAGTTCCCGGGACAGGGTCGGTTCACCCCTCCACTTT.

The V and J genes are TRBV28 and TRBJ2-7; 10 bases line up with TRBD2. There are 17 residues in the CDR3. V shed 5 bases, J shed 0 bases, and the junction held 10 bases outside the gene matches. Germline-derived CDR1 and CDR2 are MDHEN and SYDVKM. The DNA of the CDR3 is TGTGCCAGCAGTCGCCCCGGTCTAGCGGGGGACTCCTACGAGCAGTACTTC. This translates into CASSRPGLAGDSYEQYF. The full variable domain, rest sourced from reference TRBV28 and TRBJ2-7, is DVKVTQSSRYLVKRTGEKVFLECVQDMDHENMFWYRQDPGLGLRLIYFSYDVKMKEKGDIPEGYSVSREKKERFSLILESASTNQTSMYLCASSRPGLAGDSYEQYFGPGTRLTVT.

The chain is built from TRBV30 and TRBJ1-2, with D perhaps TRBD1 (5 bases). Germline loops: CDR1 GTSNPN, CDR2 SVGIG (reference sequence). The CDR3 contains 14 residues. The ends were cut back, 3 bases at V and 0 bases at J, with 11 bases in the middle. The CDR3 here is CAWSGGRANYGYTF. In DNA form, the CDR3 reads TGTGCCTGGAGCGGTGGCAGGGCTAACTATGGCTACACCTTC. Combining the CDR3 with reference TRBV30 and TRBJ1-2 gives the whole variable domain SQTIHQWPATLVQPVGSPLSLECTVEGTSNPNLYWYRQAAGRGLQLLFYSVGIGQISSEVPQNLSASRPQDRQFILSSKKLLLSDSGFYLCAWSGGRANYGYTFGSGTRLTVV.

This chain uses TRBV28 with TRBJ1-2; 12 nucleotides agree with TRBD1. The germline CDR1 and CDR2 sequences are MDHEN and SYDVKM. The junction had 9 bases not matched to a gene; V was cut back by 6 bases and J by 7 bases. This CDR3 is 15 amino acids long. This CDR3 is CASSVPGQGASGYTF. CDR3 coding DNA: TGTGCCAGCAGCGTACCGGGACAGGGGGCGAGTGGCTACACCTTC.

The chain is built from TRBV5-8 and TRBJ2-7, with TRBD1 as a possible D gene (5 bases). The CDR3 has 13 amino acids. CDR1 SGHTS and CDR2 YDEGEE come from the germline V gene. V was clipped by 6 bases and J by 2 bases, with 12 bases between them. Written as DNA, the CDR3 is TGTGCCAGCAAACAGGATCTACCCTACGAGCAGTACTTC. Translating it yields CASKQDLPYEQYF.

Written as DNA, the CDR3 is TGTGCCAGCAGCAAAACAGGGGTGGGTACGCAGTATTTT. Protein sequence: CASSKTGVGTQYF. This chain uses TRBV12-3 or TRBV12-4 with TRBJ2-3; 7 positions match TRBD1. CDR3 length: 13 amino acids. The V and J ends lost 6 bases and 8 bases, in that order; junction bases with no gene match: 8.

This clone was observed a few times. The genes are TRBV7-9 and TRBJ2-7; TRBD2 agrees at 11 bases. From germline, CDR1 is SEHNR and CDR2 FQNEAQ (reference sequence). V lost 5 bases and J lost 0; bases outside the gene matches: 12. The CDR3 runs to 18 residues. The CDR3 spells CASSPRPGLAVSSYEQYF. The CDR3 DNA sequence: TGTGCCAGCAGCCCTAGACCGGGACTAGCGGTTAGCTCCTACGAGCAGTACTTC.

The chain uses TRBV28 and TRBJ1-1, with D hard to call. Trimming stripped 1 base from V and 1 base from J, with 7 bases between. Germline V gene lookup returns CDR1 MDHEN and CDR2 SYDVKM. This CDR3 contains 14 residues. CDR3 DNA sequence: TGTGCCAGCAGTTTATACAGCTCGAACACTGAAGCTTTCTTT. It is translated as CASSLYSSNTEAFF. The full variable domain, in which reference TRBV28 and TRBJ1-1 provide the parts outside the CDR3, is DVKVTQSSRYLVKRTGEKVFLECVQDMDHENMFWYRQDPGLGLRLIYFSYDVKMKEKGDIPEGYSVSREKKERFSLILESASTNQTSMYLCASSLYSSNTEAFFGQGTRLTVV.

This clone was seen only once. The chain carries TRBV7-9 and TRBJ1-4; D is uncertain. The V end was cut by 3 bases, the J end by 6 bases, with 11 bases between. There are 14 residues in the CDR3. Germline V gives CDR1 SEHNR, CDR2 FQNEAQ (reference sequence). The CDR3 reads CASSFRPPDEKLFF. DNA of the CDR3: TGTGCCAGCAGCTTCCGCCCCCCGGATGAAAAACTGTTTTTT.

Comment on this clone: Other DNA sequences of this sample code for an identical CDR3. The chain links TRBV5-1 to TRBJ2-7, with 8 nucleotides matching TRBD1. Germline V gene lookup returns CDR1 SGHRS and CDR2 YFSETQ. This CDR3 has 13 residues. Unmatched junction bases numbered 2, after V lost 2 bases and J lost 4 bases. CDR3: CASSLQGVYEQYF. CDR3 sequence (DNA): TGCGCCAGCAGCTTACAGGGGGTGTACGAGCAGTACTTC.